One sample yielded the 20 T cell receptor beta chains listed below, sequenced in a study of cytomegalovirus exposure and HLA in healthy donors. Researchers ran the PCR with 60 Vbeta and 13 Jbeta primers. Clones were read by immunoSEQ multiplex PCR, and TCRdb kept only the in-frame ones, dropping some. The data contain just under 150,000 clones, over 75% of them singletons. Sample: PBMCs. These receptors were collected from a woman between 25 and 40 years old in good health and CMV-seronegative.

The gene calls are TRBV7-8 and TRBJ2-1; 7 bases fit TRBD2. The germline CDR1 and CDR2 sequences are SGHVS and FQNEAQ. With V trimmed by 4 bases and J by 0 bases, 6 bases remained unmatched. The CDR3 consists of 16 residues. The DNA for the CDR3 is TGTGCCAGCAGCTCCGGGACTAAGAGCTCCTACAATGAGCAGTTCTTC. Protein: CASSSGTKSSYNEQFF. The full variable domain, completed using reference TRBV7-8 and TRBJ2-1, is GAGVSQSPRYKVAKRGQDVALRCDPISGHVSLFWYQQALGQGPEFLTYFQNEAQLDKSGLPSDRFFAERPEGSVSTLKIQRTQQEDSAVYLCASSSGTKSSYNEQFFGPGTRLTVL.

CDR3 coding DNA: TGTGCCAGCAGCGGAACAGGGGAAAGCTCCTACAATGAGCAGTTCTTC. Protein sequence: CASSGTGESSYNEQFF. The rearrangement links TRBV7-9 to TRBJ2-1, with TRBD1 identical over 7 bases. Trimming cost V 5 bases and J 0 bases; bases outside gene matches: 7. Germline CDR1 is SEHNR and CDR2 is FQNEAQ (reference sequence). The CDR3 contains 16 residues.

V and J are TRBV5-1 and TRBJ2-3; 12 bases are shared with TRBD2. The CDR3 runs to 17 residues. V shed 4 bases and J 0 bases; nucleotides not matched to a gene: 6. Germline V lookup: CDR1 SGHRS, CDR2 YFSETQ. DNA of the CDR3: TGCGCCAGCAGCACGGGGACTAGCGGGCTAAGCACAGATACGCAGTATTTT. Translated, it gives CASSTGTSGLSTDTQYF.

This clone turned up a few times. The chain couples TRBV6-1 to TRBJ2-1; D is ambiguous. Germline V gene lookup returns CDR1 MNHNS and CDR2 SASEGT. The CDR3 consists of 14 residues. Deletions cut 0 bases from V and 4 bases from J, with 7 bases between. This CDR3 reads CASSEAAGYNEQFF. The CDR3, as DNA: TGTGCCAGCAGTGAAGCGGCAGGATACAATGAGCAGTTCTTC.

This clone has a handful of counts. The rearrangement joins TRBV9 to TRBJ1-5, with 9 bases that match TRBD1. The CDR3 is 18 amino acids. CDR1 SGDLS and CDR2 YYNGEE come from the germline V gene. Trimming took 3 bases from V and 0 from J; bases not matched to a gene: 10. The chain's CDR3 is CASSANRGQTISNQPQHF. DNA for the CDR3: TGTGCCAGCAGCGCAAACAGGGGGCAGACTATTAGCAATCAGCCCCAGCATTTT.

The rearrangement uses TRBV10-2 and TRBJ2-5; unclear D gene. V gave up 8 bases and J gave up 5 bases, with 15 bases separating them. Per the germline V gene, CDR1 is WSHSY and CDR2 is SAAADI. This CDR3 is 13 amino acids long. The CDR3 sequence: CASELGPAETQYF. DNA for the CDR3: TGCGCCAGCGAGCTCGGTCCTGCGGAGACCCAGTACTTC.

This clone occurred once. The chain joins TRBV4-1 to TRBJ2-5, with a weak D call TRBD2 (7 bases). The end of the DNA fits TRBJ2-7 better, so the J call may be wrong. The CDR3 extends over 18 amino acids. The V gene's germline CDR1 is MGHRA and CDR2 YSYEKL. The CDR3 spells CASSQGPAGGGRSYEQYF. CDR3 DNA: TGCGCCAGCAGCCAAGGGCCCGCCGGGGGCGGGAGAAGCTACGAGCAGTACTTC.

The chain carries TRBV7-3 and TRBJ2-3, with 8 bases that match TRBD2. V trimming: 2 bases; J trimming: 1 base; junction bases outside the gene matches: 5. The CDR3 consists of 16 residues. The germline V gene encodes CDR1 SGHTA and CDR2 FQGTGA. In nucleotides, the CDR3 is TGTGCCAGCAGCTTACTACCGGGAGGGGGCACAGATACGCAGTATTTT. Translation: CASSLLPGGGTDTQYF.

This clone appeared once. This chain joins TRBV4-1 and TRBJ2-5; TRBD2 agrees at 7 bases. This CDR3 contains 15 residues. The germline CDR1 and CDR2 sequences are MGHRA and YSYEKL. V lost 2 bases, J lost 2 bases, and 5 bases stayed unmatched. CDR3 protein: CASSQQGGAQETQYF. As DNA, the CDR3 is TGCGCCAGCAGCCAACAGGGAGGGGCACAAGAGACCCAGTACTTC.

In DNA form, the CDR3 reads TGTGCCAGCAGTTACTCGAGGGGACTTCATGAAAAACTGTTTTTT. Encoded protein: CASSYSRGLHEKLFF. This sequence joins TRBV6-5 and TRBJ1-4; tentative D call: TRBD1 (5 bases). Trimming took 0 bases from V and 6 from J, leaving 11 bases between them. Per germline, CDR1 MNHEY and CDR2 SVGAGI. The CDR3 length is 15 residues.

DNA of the CDR3: TGTGCCAGCTCACCTAGGGGGAACCAAGAGACCCAGTACTTC. It is translated as CASSPRGNQETQYF. V is TRBV18 and J is TRBJ2-5; TRBD1 is a possible D gene (6 bases). There are 14 residues in the CDR3. Germline values: CDR1 KGHSH, CDR2 LQKENI. The V end lost 3 bases, the J end lost 0 bases, and 8 bases lay between the germline ends.

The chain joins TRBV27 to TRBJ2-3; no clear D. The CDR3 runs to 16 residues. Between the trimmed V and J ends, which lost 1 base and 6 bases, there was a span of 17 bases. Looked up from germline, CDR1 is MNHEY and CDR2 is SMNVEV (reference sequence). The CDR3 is CASSLWPQIPPDTQYF. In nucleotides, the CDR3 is TGTGCCAGCAGTTTATGGCCGCAGATCCCTCCGGATACGCAGTATTTT.

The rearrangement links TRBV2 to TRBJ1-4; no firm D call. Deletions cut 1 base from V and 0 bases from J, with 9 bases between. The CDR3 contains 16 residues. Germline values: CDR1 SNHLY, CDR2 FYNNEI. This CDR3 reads CASSEGRFPTNEKLFF. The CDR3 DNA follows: TGTGCCAGCAGTGAAGGGAGATTCCCAACTAATGAAAAACTGTTTTTT.

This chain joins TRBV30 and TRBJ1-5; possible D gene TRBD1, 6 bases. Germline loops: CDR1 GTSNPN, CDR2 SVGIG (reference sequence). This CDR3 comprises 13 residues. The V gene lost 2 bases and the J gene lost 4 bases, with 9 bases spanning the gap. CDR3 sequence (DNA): TGTGCCTGGAGTTCTCAGGGGAATCAGCCCCAGCATTTT. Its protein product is CAWSSQGNQPQHF.

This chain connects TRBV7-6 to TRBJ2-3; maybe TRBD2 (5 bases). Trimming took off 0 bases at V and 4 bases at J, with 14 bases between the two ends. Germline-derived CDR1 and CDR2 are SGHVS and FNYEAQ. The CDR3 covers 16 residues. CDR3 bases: TGTGCCAGCAGCTTAGCCCAGCCAGGTAGCGCAGATACGCAGTATTTT. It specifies CASSLAQPGSADTQYF.

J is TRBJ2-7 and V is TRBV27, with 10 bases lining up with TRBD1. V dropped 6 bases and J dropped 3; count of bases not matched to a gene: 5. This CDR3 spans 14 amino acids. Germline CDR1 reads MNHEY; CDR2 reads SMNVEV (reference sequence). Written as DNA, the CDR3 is TGTGCCAGCAGGGAGACAGGGGGCTACTACGAGCAGTACTTC. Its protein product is CASRETGGYYEQYF.

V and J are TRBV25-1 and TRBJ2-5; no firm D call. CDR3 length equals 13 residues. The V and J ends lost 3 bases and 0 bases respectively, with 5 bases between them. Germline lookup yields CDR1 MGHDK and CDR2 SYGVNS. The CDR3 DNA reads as TGTGCCAGCAGTGAGAGGTACCAAGAGACCCAGTACTTC. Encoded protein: CASSERYQETQYF.

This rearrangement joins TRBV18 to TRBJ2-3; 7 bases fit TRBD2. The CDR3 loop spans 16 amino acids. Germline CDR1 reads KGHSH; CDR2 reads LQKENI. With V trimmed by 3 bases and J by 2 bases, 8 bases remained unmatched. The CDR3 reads CASSPGLVRTTDTQYF. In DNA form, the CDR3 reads TGTGCCAGCTCACCCGGACTAGTAAGGACCACAGATACGCAGTATTTT.

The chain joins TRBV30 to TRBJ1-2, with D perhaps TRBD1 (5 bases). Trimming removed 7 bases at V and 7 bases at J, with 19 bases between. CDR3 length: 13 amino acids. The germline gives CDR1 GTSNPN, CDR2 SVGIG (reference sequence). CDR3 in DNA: TGTGCCTCGAACTCGGGGGGGGTGGGTGGCTACACCTTC. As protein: CASNSGGVGGYTF.

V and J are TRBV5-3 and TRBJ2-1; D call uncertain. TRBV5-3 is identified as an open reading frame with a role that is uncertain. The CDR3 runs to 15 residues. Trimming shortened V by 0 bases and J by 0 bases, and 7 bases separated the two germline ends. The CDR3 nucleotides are TGTGCCAGAAGCTTGGCACGGAGCTCCTACAATGAGCAGTTCTTC. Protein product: CARSLARSSYNEQFF.